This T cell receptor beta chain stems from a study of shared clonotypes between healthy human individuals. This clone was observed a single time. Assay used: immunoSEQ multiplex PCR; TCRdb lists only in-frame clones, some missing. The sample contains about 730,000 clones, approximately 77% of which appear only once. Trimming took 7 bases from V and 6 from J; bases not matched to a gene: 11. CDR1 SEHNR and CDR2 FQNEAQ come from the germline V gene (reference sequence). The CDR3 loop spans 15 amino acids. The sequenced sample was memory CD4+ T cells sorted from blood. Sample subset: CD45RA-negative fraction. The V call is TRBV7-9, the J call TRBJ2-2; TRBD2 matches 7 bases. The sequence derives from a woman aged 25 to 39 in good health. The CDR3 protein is CASTLAGAPPGELFF. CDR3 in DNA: TGTGCCAGCACCTTGGCGGGAGCTCCTCCCGGGGAGCTGTTTTTT.